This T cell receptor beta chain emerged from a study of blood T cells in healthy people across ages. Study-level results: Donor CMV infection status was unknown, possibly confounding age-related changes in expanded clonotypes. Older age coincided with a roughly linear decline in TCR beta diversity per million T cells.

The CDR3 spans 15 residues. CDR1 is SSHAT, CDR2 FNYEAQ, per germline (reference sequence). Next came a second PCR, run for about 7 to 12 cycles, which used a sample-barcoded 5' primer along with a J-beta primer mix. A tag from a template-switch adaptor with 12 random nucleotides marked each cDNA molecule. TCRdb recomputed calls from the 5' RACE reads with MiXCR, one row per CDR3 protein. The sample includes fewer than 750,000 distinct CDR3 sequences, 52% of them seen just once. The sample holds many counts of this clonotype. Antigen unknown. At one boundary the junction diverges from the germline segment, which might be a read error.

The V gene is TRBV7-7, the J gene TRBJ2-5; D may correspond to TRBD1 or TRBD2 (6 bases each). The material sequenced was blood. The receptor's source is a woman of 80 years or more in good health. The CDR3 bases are TGTGCTAGCAGCTTAGCCGCGGGACACGAAGAGACCCAGTACTTC. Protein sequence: CASSLAAGHEETQYF. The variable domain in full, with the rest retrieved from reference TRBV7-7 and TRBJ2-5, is GAGVSQSPRYKVTKRGQDVTLRCDPISSHATLYWYQQALGQGPEFLTYFNYEAQPDKSGLPSDRFSAERPEGSISTLTIQRTEQRDSAMYRCASSLAAGHEETQYFGPGTRLLVL.